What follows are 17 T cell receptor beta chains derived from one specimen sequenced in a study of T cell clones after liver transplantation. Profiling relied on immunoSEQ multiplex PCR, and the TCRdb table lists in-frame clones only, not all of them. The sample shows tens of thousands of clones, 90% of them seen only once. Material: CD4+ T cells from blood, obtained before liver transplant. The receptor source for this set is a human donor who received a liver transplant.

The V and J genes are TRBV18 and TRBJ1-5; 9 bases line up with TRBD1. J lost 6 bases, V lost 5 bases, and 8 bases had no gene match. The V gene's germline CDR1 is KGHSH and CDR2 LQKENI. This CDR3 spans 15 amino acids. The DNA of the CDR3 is TGTGCCAGCTCAGAACCGGGACAGGGCGGTCAGCCCCAGCATTTT. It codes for CASSEPGQGGQPQHF.

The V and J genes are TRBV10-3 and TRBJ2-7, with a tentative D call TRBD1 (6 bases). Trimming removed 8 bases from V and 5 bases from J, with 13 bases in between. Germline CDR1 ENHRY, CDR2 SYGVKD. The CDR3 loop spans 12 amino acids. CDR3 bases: TGTGCCATCGGGGACACGGATAACGAGCAGTACTTC. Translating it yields CAIGDTDNEQYF.

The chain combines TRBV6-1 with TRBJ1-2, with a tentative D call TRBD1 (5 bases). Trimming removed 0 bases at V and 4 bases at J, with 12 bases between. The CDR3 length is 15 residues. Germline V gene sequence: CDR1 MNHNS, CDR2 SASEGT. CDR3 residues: CASSEARRASYGYTF. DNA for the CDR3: TGTGCCAGCAGTGAAGCGCGCAGGGCCTCCTATGGCTACACCTTC.

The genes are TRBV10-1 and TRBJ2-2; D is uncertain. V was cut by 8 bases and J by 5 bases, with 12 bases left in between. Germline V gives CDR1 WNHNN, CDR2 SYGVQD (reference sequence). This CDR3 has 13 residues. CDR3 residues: CASSRVRTGELFF. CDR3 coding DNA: TGCGCCAGCTCTAGGGTTCGGACCGGGGAGCTGTTTTTT.

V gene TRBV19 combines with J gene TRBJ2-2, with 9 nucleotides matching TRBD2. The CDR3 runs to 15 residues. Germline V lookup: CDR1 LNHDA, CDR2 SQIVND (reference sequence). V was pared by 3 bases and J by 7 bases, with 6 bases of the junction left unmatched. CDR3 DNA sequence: TGTGCCAGTAGTATTAGCGGGAGATTGGGCGGGGAGCTGTTTTTT. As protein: CASSISGRLGGELFF. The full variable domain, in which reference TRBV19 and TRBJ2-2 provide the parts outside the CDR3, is DGGITQSPKYLFRKEGQNVTLSCEQNLNHDAMYWYRQDPGQGLRLIYYSQIVNDFQKGDIAEGYSVSREKKESFPLTVTSAQKNPTAFYLCASSISGRLGGELFFGEGSRLTVL.

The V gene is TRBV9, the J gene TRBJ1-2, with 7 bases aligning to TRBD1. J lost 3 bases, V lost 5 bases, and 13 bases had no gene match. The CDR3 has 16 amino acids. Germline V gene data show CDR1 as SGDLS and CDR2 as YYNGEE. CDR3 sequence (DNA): TGTGCCAGCAGTTTCCGGGACAGCCATCCCCACTATGGCTACACCTTC. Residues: CASSFRDSHPHYGYTF.

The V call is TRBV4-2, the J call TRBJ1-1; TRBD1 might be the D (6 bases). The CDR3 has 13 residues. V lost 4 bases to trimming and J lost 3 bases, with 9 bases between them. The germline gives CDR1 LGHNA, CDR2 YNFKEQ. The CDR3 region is CASSLKGDTEAFF. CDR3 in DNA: TGTGCCAGCAGCCTGAAGGGGGACACTGAAGCTTTCTTT.

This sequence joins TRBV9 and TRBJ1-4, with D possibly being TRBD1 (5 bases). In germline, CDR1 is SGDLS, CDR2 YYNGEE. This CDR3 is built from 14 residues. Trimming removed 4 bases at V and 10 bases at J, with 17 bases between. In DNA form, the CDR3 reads TGTGCCAGCAGCCAATCGGGGGACGGTCTAAAACTGTTTTTT. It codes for CASSQSGDGLKLFF. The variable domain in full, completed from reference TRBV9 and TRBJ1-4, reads DSGVTQTPKHLITATGQRVTLRCSPRSGDLSVYWYQQSLDQGLQFLIQYYNGEERAKGNILERFSAQQFPDLHSELNLSSLELGDSALYFCASSQSGDGLKLFFGSGTQLSVL.

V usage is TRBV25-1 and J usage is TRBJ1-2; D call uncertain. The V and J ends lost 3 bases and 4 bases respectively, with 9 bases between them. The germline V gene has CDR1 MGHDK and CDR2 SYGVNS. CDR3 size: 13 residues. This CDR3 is CASSDGRPYGYTF. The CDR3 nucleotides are TGTGCCAGCAGTGATGGCAGACCCTATGGCTACACCTTC.

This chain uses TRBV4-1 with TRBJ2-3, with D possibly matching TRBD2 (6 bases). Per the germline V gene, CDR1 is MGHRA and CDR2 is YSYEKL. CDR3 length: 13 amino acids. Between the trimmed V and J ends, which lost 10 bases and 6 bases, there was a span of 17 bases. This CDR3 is CAIGGVATDTQYF. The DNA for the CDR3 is TGCGCCATCGGAGGGGTAGCGACCGATACGCAGTATTTT.

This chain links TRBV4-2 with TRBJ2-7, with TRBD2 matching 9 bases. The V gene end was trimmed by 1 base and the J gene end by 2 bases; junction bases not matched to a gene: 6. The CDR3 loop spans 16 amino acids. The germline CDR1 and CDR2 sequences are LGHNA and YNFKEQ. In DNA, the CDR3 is TGTGCCAGCAGCCAAGTCAAGACTAGCGGAGCCTACGAGCAGTACTTC. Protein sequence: CASSQVKTSGAYEQYF.

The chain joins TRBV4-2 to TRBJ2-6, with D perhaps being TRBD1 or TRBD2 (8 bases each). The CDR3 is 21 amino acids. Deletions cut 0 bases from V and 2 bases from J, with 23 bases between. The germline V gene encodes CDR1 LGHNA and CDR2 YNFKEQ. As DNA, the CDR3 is TGTGCCAGCAGCCAAGAAGCCGGCGGGGGGACAGGCCGGACTGGGGCCAACGTCCTGACTTTC. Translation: CASSQEAGGGTGRTGANVLTF.

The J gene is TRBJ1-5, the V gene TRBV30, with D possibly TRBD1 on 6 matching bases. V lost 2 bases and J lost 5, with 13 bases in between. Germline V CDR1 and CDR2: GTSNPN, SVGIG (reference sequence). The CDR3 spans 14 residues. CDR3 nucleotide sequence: TGTGCCTGGAGTCAGGGGCGCAGCCATCAGCCCCAGCATTTT. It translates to CAWSQGRSHQPQHF.

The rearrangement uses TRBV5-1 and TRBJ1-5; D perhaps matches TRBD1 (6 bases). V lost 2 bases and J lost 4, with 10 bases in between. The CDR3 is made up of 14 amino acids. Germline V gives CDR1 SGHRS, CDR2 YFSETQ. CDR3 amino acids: CASSLGQSNQPQHF. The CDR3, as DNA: TGCGCCAGCAGCTTAGGACAGTCTAATCAGCCCCAGCATTTT.

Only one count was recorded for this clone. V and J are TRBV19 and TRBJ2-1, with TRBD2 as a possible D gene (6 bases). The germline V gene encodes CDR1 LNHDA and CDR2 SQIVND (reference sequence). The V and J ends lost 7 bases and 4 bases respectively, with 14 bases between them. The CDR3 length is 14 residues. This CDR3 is CASKPGSGYNEQFF. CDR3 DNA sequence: TGTGCCAGTAAACCCGGGAGCGGGTACAATGAGCAGTTCTTC.

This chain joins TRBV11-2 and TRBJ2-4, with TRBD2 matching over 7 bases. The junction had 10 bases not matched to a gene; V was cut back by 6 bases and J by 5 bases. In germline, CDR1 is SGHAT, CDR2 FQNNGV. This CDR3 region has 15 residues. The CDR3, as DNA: TGTGCCAGCAGGGGTGGCGGGAGAGGCGAAAACATTCAGTACTTC. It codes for CASRGGGRGENIQYF. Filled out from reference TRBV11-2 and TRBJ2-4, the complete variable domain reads EAGVAQSPRYKIIEKRQSVAFWCNPISGHATLYWYQQILGQGPKLLIQFQNNGVVDDSQLPKDRFSAERLKGVDSTLKIQPAKLEDSAVYLCASRGGGRGENIQYFGAGTRLSVL.

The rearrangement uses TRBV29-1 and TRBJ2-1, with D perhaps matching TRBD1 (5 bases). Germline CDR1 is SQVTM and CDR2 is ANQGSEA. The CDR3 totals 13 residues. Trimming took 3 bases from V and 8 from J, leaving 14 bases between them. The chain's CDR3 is CSVDTGLRDEQFF. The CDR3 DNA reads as TGCAGCGTTGACACAGGCCTGAGAGATGAGCAGTTCTTC.